A selection of T cell receptor beta chains follows, all from one sample in a study of shared clonotypes between healthy human individuals. The assay was immunoSEQ multiplex PCR, and TCRdb's table has in-frame clones only and misses some. This table has some 89,000 clones, 67% appearing once. Sequenced sample: memory CD8+ T cells sorted from blood. Receptors originate from a man aged 25 to 45 in good health. The CDR3 runs from the conserved cysteine through the conserved F or W. A D gene is named only where the DNA matches it firmly. The size of a clone is reported for some rows only, either as once, few or many, or as a class for expanded clones.

-	TRBD1	TRBV11-2	TRBJ2-3	CASSLDRGPSDTQYF	TGTGCCAGCAGCTTAGACAGGGGGCCTTCGGATACGCAGTATTTT
once	TRBD1	TRBV11-2	TRBJ2-6	CASSLGQGFFSGANVLTF	TGTGCCAGCAGCTTGGGACAGGGATTCTTCTCTGGGGCCAACGTCCTGACTTTC
-	-	TRBV11-2	TRBJ2-2	CASSLAGRWAGELFF	TGTGCCAGCAGCTTGGCGGGGCGGTGGGCCGGGGAGCTGTTTTTT
-	-	TRBV29-1	TRBJ2-1	CSVPAGTGNYNEQFF	TGCAGCGTTCCTGCCGGAACAGGGAACTACAATGAGCAGTTCTTC
-	-	TRBV7-6	TRBJ1-2	CASSLVEGSSLHTNYGYTF	TGTGCCAGCAGCTTAGTCGAGGGGTCCTCGCTCCATACTAACTATGGCTACACCTTC
many	-	TRBV2	TRBJ2-3	CAILEGVITDTQYF	TGTGCCATCTTAGAGGGGGTAATCACAGATACGCAGTATTTT
-	-	TRBV11-2	TRBJ2-1	CASSLWGNEQFF	TGTGCCAGCAGCTTATGGGGGAATGAGCAGTTCTTC
-	TRBD2	TRBV10-3	TRBJ2-7	CAISGETSGPYEQYF	TGTGCCATCAGTGGAGAGACTAGCGGACCTTACGAGCAGTACTTC
-	TRBD2	TRBV11-2	TRBJ2-7	CASSLGLAGGSYEQYF	TGTGCCAGCAGCTTAGGACTAGCGGGAGGGTCCTACGAGCAGTACTTC
-	-	TRBV9	TRBJ1-1	CASSVTDRDTEAFF	TGTGCCAGCAGCGTAACGGACAGAGATACTGAAGCTTTCTTT
-	TRBD1	TRBV5-1	TRBJ1-1	CASSFPRQGGTEAFF	TGCGCCAGCAGCTTCCCCCGACAGGGTGGCACTGAAGCTTTCTTT
-	TRBD1	TRBV13	TRBJ1-1	CASRAGGTEAFF	TGTGCCAGCAGGGCAGGGGGCACTGAAGCTTTCTTT
large	TRBD2	TRBV11-2	TRBJ2-5	CASSFWGGHQETQYF	TGTGCCAGCAGCTTCTGGGGGGGACACCAAGAGACCCAGTACTTC
once	-	TRBV7-8	TRBJ2-3	CASSPKLGQGWYF	TGTGCCAGCAGCCCTAAGCTGGGGCAGGGTTGGTATTTT
-	TRBD2	TRBV27	TRBJ2-3	CASSFGTSGTDTQYF	TGTGCCAGCAGTTTCGGTACTAGCGGCACAGATACGCAGTATTTT
-	-	TRBV18	TRBJ1-5	CASSPYRVYQPQHF	TGTGCCAGCTCACCTTACAGGGTGTATCAGCCCCAGCATTTT
few	TRBD2	TRBV6-6	TRBJ2-5	CASSRHSGSQETQYF	TGTGCCAGCAGTAGACATAGCGGGTCCCAAGAGACCCAGTACTTC
-	TRBD1	TRBV5-6	TRBJ2-7	CASSYGQAYEQYF	TGTGCCAGCAGCTACGGACAGGCTTACGAGCAGTACTTC
-	TRBD1	TRBV5-1	TRBJ1-1	CASQSRTGATEAFF	TGCGCCAGCCAATCTCGGACAGGGGCAACTGAAGCTTTCTTT
few	-	TRBV5-1	TRBJ2-5	CASSFREYQETQYF	TGCGCCAGCAGCTTTCGGGAATACCAAGAGACCCAGTACTTC
few	TRBD2	TRBV6-4	TRBJ2-1	CASSLLAGDYNEQFF	TGTGCCAGCAGTTTACTAGCGGGAGACTACAATGAGCAGTTCTTC
few	-	TRBV25-1	TRBJ1-3	CASSGGQNTIYF	TGTGCCAGCAGCGGCGGTCAAAACACCATATATTTT
once	-	TRBV6-1	TRBJ1-4	CASIETGEKLFF	TGTGCCAGCATTGAAACCGGTGAAAAACTGTTTTTT
-	-	TRBV25-1	TRBJ2-2	CASSEGSGSQELFF	TGTGCCAGCAGTGAAGGGAGCGGGTCCCAGGAGCTGTTTTTT
-	-	TRBV15	TRBJ2-1	CATAPSASDDEQFF	TGTGCCACGGCACCTAGCGCCAGTGACGATGAGCAGTTCTTC
-	-	TRBV10-3	TRBJ1-5	CAISESPGLSSNQPQHF	TGTGCCATCAGTGAGTCTCCCGGACTATCTAGCAATCAGCCCCAGCATTTT
-	-	TRBV28	TRBJ2-1	CASSSDTGEQFF	TGTGCCAGCAGTTCCGACACAGGAGAGCAGTTCTTC
once	-	TRBV5-8	TRBJ2-1	CASSREPSSYNEQFF	TGTGCCAGCAGCCGGGAGCCGAGCTCCTACAATGAGCAGTTCTTC
few	-	TRBV25-1	TRBJ2-1	CASSDGLPSPYNEQFF	TGTGCCAGCAGTGACGGGCTCCCTAGCCCCTACAATGAGCAGTTCTTC
-	TRBD2	TRBV18	TRBJ2-7	CASSLYKTSGSSYEQYF	TGTGCCAGCTCTCTCTATAAGACTAGCGGGAGTTCCTACGAGCAGTACTTC
many	-	TRBV7-6	TRBJ2-1	CASSLSIADYNEQFF	TGTGCCAGCAGCTTGTCTATAGCGGACTACAATGAGCAGTTCTTC
few	TRBD1	TRBV4-1	TRBJ2-7	CASGTGDSYEQYF	TGCGCCAGCGGTACAGGGGACTCCTACGAGCAGTACTTC
-	TRBD2	TRBV4-3	TRBJ2-1	CASSTLAGDYYNEQFF	TGCGCCAGCAGCACTCTAGCGGGAGATTATTACAATGAGCAGTTCTTC
many	-	TRBV28	TRBJ2-7	CASSSTGSSRSYEQYF	TGTGCCAGCAGTTCAACCGGGTCCTCCCGGTCCTACGAGCAGTACTTC
-	-	TRBV9	TRBJ2-6	CASSVVDTSSGANVLTF	TGTGCCAGCAGCGTAGTGGACACCAGCTCTGGGGCCAACGTCCTGACTTTC
-	-	TRBV6-1	TRBJ2-5	CASSESRASRETQYF	TGTGCCAGCAGTGAATCCAGGGCGAGCAGGGAGACCCAGTACTTC
once	TRBD1	TRBV4-1	TRBJ1-5	CASSPDRDNQPQHF	TGCGCCAGCAGCCCCGACAGGGACAATCAGCCCCAGCATTTT
-	TRBD2	TRBV28	TRBJ2-1	CASSAGLAENEQFF	TGTGCCAGCAGTGCCGGACTAGCGGAGAATGAGCAGTTCTTC
-	-	TRBV7-8	TRBJ2-7	CAVSGSYEQYF	TGTGCTGTGTCGGGCTCCTACGAGCAGTACTTC
-	TRBD1	TRBV7-2	TRBJ1-1	CASSLRDSSNTEAFF	TGTGCCAGCAGCCTGCGGGACAGCTCGAACACTGAAGCTTTCTTT
-	-	TRBV11-2	TRBJ2-7	CASSFTVGVLYEQYF	TGTGCCAGCAGCTTCACGGTCGGGGTTTTGTACGAGCAGTACTTC
-	-	TRBV18	TRBJ2-5	CASSPTPEETQYF	TGTGCCAGCTCACCAACTCCAGAAGAGACCCAGTACTTC